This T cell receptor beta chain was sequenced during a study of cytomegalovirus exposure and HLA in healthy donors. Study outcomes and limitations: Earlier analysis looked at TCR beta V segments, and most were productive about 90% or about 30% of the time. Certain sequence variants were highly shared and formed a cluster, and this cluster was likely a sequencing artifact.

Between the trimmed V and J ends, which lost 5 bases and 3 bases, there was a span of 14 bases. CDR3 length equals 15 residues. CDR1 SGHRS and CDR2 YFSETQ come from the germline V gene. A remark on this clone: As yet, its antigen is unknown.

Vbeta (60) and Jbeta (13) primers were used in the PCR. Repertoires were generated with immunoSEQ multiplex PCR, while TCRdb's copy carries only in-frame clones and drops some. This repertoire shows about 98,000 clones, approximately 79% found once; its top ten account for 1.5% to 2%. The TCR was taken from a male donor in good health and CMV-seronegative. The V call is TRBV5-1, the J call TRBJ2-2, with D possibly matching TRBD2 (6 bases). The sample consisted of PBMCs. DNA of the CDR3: TGCGCCAGCAGTTCTGGTGGGGGGTACACCGGGGAGCTGTTTTTT. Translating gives CASSSGGGYTGELFF. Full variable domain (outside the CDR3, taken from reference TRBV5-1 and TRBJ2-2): KAGVTQTPRYLIKTRGQQVTLSCSPISGHRSVSWYQQTPGQGLQFLFEYFSETQRNKGNFPGRFSGRQFSNSRSEMNVSTLELGDSALYLCASSSGGGYTGELFFGEGSRLTVL.